The 14 T cell receptor beta chains listed next were all sequenced from one sample in a study of cytotoxic CD8 clonotypes in ibrutinib-treated CLL. Repertoires were generated with immunoSEQ multiplex PCR, while TCRdb's copy carries only in-frame clones and drops some. The repertoire holds some 65,000 clones, with approximately 62% as singletons. This material consisted of PBMCs, taken after 12 months of ibrutinib treatment. These receptors came from a human donor with chronic lymphocytic leukemia.

The table lists this clone with a few counts. The chain joins TRBV19 to TRBJ1-5; D ambiguous. This CDR3 spans 13 amino acids. Germline CDR1 reads LNHDA; CDR2 reads SQIVND (reference sequence). V lost 4 bases, J lost 4 bases, and 8 bases lay in between. This chain's CDR3 is CASSTKSNQPQHF. The CDR3 DNA sequence: TGTGCCAGTAGTACCAAGTCTAATCAGCCCCAGCATTTT. Full variable domain (remainder filled in from reference TRBV19 and TRBJ1-5): DGGITQSPKYLFRKEGQNVTLSCEQNLNHDAMYWYRQDPGQGLRLIYYSQIVNDFQKGDIAEGYSVSREKKESFPLTVTSAQKNPTAFYLCASSTKSNQPQHFGDGTRLSIL.

The chain links TRBV11-1 to TRBJ1-2; possible D gene TRBD1, 5 bases. CDR1 is SGHAT and CDR2 is FQDESV in the germline V gene (reference sequence). The V and J ends lost 6 bases and 3 bases respectively, with 14 bases between them. The CDR3 extends over 14 amino acids. In DNA, the CDR3 is TGTGCCAGCAGTCGGGCAGGGAGCGACTATGGCTACACCTTC. Amino acids: CASSRAGSDYGYTF.

The V call is TRBV29-1, the J call TRBJ1-5, with TRBD1 matching 10 bases. CDR1 SQVTM and CDR2 ANQGSEA come from the germline V gene. This CDR3 spans 14 amino acids. J was trimmed by 3 bases and V by 4 bases; bases with no gene match: 3. This CDR3 reads CSVGDRGHNQPQHF. For the CDR3, the DNA is TGCAGCGTTGGGGACAGGGGCCACAATCAGCCCCAGCATTTT.

This clone appeared many times. The chain uses TRBV7-9 and TRBJ2-2; D uncertain. From germline, CDR1 is SEHNR and CDR2 FQNEAQ (reference sequence). The CDR3 sequence is 13 residues long. Between the trimmed V and J ends, which lost 7 bases and 6 bases, there was a span of 12 bases. DNA for the CDR3: TGTGCCAGCACCATAGTGGGCGCCGGGGAGCTGTTTTTT. This sequence encodes CASTIVGAGELFF.

The CDR3 spells CASSISAYEAFF. The CDR3 DNA is TGTGCCAGTAGTATCTCCGCATATGAAGCTTTCTTT. The rearrangement uses TRBV19 and TRBJ1-1, with D uncertain. There are 12 residues in the CDR3. Looked up from germline, CDR1 is LNHDA and CDR2 is SQIVND (reference sequence). The V and J ends lost 3 bases and 7 bases respectively, with 9 bases between them.

This clone turned up a few times. The chain joins TRBV5-1 to TRBJ1-1, with D possibly matching TRBD1 (6 bases). Germline V CDR1 and CDR2: SGHRS, YFSETQ. V lost 5 bases, J lost 1 base, and 9 bases lay in between. The length of the CDR3 is 13 residues. Here the CDR3 DNA reads TGCGCCAGCAGGCAGGGGCCGAACACTGAAGCTTTCTTT. Translation gives CASRQGPNTEAFF.

This clone came up many times. The chain links TRBV19 to TRBJ2-2, with D possibly matching TRBD1 (6 bases). This CDR3 has 15 residues. Trimming took off 5 bases at V and 0 bases at J, with 10 bases between the two ends. CDR1 and CDR2 (germline): LNHDA, SQIVND (reference sequence). CDR3 protein: CASSPWTANTGELFF. CDR3 nucleotide sequence: TGTGCCAGTAGTCCGTGGACAGCGAACACCGGGGAGCTGTTTTTT.

The V and J genes are TRBV5-4 and TRBJ2-5; maybe TRBD2 (5 bases). Germline assignment: CDR1 SGHNT and CDR2 YYREEE (reference sequence). The CDR3 is made up of 14 amino acids. Trimming pared 8 bases from V and 4 bases from J, leaving 18 bases between. CDR3 residues: CASALGPGLETQYF. The DNA for the CDR3 is TGTGCCAGTGCATTGGGTCCGGGATTAGAGACCCAGTACTTC.

This clone was counted a few times. CDR3 residues: CAIRGTRDTTYEQYF. CDR3 in DNA: TGTGCCATCCGTGGGACCCGGGACACTACCTACGAGCAGTACTTC. The rearrangement joins TRBV10-3 to TRBJ2-7; D is possibly TRBD1 (6 bases). The V gene lost 8 bases and the J gene lost 2 bases, with 19 bases spanning the gap. CDR1 and CDR2 (germline): ENHRY, SYGVKD. The CDR3 loop spans 15 amino acids.

The J gene is TRBJ1-5, the V gene TRBV19; 7 nucleotides agree with TRBD1. Germline values: CDR1 LNHDA, CDR2 SQIVND (reference sequence). CDR3 length: 14 amino acids. V was clipped by 6 bases and J by 1 base; unmatched bases: 3. CDR3 bases: TGTGCCAGTAGGAGCAGGGGGAGCAATCAGCCCCAGCATTTT. Its translation: CASRSRGSNQPQHF.

The chain combines TRBV6-6 with TRBJ2-5; D is unresolved. CDR3 size: 15 residues. Trimming removed 0 bases at V and 2 bases at J, with 10 bases between. The germline CDR1 and CDR2 sequences are MNHNY and SVGAGI (reference sequence). CDR3 DNA: TGTGCCAGCAGTTACTCGATGAACACTCAAGAGACCCAGTACTTC. It specifies CASSYSMNTQETQYF.

This clone came up many times. V is TRBV2 and J is TRBJ1-1; D unresolved. V lost 2 bases, J lost 6 bases, and 16 bases lay in between. Germline CDR1 reads SNHLY; CDR2 reads FYNNEI. The CDR3 spans 15 residues. The DNA of the CDR3 is TGTGCCAGCAGTGAAAGTCGGCCGATTATTCCTGAAGCTTTCTTT. Its protein product is CASSESRPIIPEAFF.

The rearrangement links TRBV4-1 to TRBJ2-5, with D maybe TRBD2 (5 bases). The CDR3 totals 15 residues. Germline lookup yields CDR1 MGHRA and CDR2 YSYEKL. Trimming removed 5 bases at V and 1 base at J, with 14 bases between. The CDR3 DNA is TGCGCCAGCAGCGCTCGGGATCTTGTCCAAGAGACCCAGTACTTC. This codes for CASSARDLVQETQYF.

The rearrangement uses TRBV4-1 and TRBJ1-5; no clear D gene. The germline V and J ends were trimmed by 0 bases and 6 bases, with 12 bases remaining between them. Per the germline V gene, CDR1 is MGHRA and CDR2 is YSYEKL. This CDR3 is built from 15 residues. The CDR3 reads CASSQEAWGSQPQHF. Here the CDR3 DNA reads TGCGCCAGCAGCCAAGAAGCCTGGGGAAGTCAGCCCCAGCATTTT.